These 8 T cell receptor beta chains came from one sample sequenced in a study of blood T cell repertoires in COVID-19. Sequenced by immunoSEQ multiplex PCR; TCRdb stores in-frame clones only, minus some. Among roughly 280,000 clones listed, about nine tenths were seen once. The sequencing input was peripheral blood. These receptors were obtained from a woman younger than 45 with COVID-19, enrolled during active disease.

CDR3 protein: CASSPRQGVGGELFF. The CDR3 DNA follows: TGCGCCAGCAGCCCTCGACAGGGGGTTGGCGGGGAGCTGTTTTTT. The rearrangement joins TRBV4-1 to TRBJ2-2; 9 bases agree with TRBD1. Germline CDR1 is MGHRA and CDR2 is YSYEKL. The length of the CDR3 is 15 residues. J lost 7 bases, V lost 4 bases, and 7 bases had no gene match.

The chain is built from TRBV29-1 and TRBJ2-1; TRBD2 matches at 9 bases. The V segment lost 8 bases and the J segment 3 bases; nucleotides outside the gene matches: 11. Germline V gene lookup returns CDR1 SQVTM and CDR2 ANQGSEA. CDR3 length: 15 residues. The CDR3 loop reads CSYPRSGSLYNEQFF. In DNA form, the CDR3 reads TGCAGCTACCCCCGTAGCGGGAGTCTCTACAATGAGCAGTTCTTC.

This chain links TRBV29-1 with TRBJ1-1; no clear D. The length of the CDR3 is 12 residues. V was trimmed by 2 bases and J by 2 bases, leaving 6 bases between them. Per germline, CDR1 SQVTM and CDR2 ANQGSEA. CDR3 residues: CSVEWRNTEAFF. CDR3 sequence (DNA): TGCAGCGTTGAATGGAGAAACACTGAAGCTTTCTTT.

This chain's CDR3 is CASSYPYTGELFF. CDR3 bases: TGTGCCAGCAGTTACCCGTATACCGGGGAGCTGTTTTTT. This rearrangement joins TRBV6-5 to TRBJ2-2; no definite D call. Germline V gives CDR1 MNHEY, CDR2 SVGAGI. CDR3 length: 13 amino acids. Trimming left V 2 bases short and J 5 bases short, with 6 bases between.

In its sample, this clone was seen many times. This sequence joins TRBV7-2 and TRBJ1-6; 7 bases agree with TRBD1. The J segment lost 3 bases and the V segment lost 4 bases, leaving 6 bases of the junction unmatched. This CDR3 is 16 amino acids long. Per germline, CDR1 SGHTA and CDR2 FQGNSA. Here the CDR3 reads CASSSGQLSYNSPLHF. CDR3 sequence (DNA): TGTGCCAGCAGCTCGGGACAGTTGAGCTATAATTCACCCCTCCACTTT.

J is TRBJ1-2 and V is TRBV6-5; D unclear. The germline V and J ends were trimmed by 2 bases and 6 bases, with 4 bases remaining between them. Germline CDR1 is MNHEY and CDR2 is SVGAGI. This CDR3 spans 11 amino acids. CDR3 DNA sequence: TGTGCCAGCAGTTACGGAGATGGCTACACCTTC. It specifies CASSYGDGYTF.

The chain couples TRBV2 to TRBJ2-3, with unresolved D. Germline V gives CDR1 SNHLY, CDR2 FYNNEI. This CDR3 has 16 amino acids. The ends were cut back, 5 bases at V and 0 bases at J, with 15 bases in the middle. The CDR3 reads CASSSTLESSTDTQYF. The CDR3 coding sequence is TGTGCCAGCAGTTCAACCCTCGAGTCTAGCACAGATACGCAGTATTTT.

The chain recombines TRBV19 with TRBJ1-1; D not certain. The V gene lost 3 bases and the J gene lost 5 bases, with 19 bases spanning the gap. This CDR3 spans 16 amino acids. Germline loops: CDR1 LNHDA, CDR2 SQIVND (reference sequence). The CDR3: CASSIGTATGGTEAFF. CDR3 coding DNA: TGTGCCAGTAGTATTGGCACCGCTACCGGAGGGACTGAAGCTTTCTTT.